This T cell receptor beta chain was observed in a study of vaccination effects on CD4 cells after COVID-19. Study as a whole: Subjects were given two BNT162b2 or mRNA-1273 vaccine doses. Overall study results and limits: The study had few convalescent patients and no early post-infection timepoints.

On this clone: Its antigen is still unknown.

Trimming took 6 bases from V and 1 from J, leaving 13 bases between them. The germline CDR1 and CDR2 sequences are SGHTA and FQGNSA. The CDR3 has 15 residues. Using immunoSEQ multiplex PCR, the repertoire was profiled, and TCRdb retains in-frame clones only, with some absent. The sample has under 55,000 clones, 79% seen once. Pools of viral peptides were used by the ViraFEST assay to expand antigen-specific CD4+ T cells ahead of sequencing. After more than 9 days in culture, the CD4+ T cells were isolated. Prior SARS-CoV-2 infection was absent in the vaccine recipients, as shown by negative nucleocapsid antibodies. Every well got 1.5 million to 2.5 million PBMC, which were grown with about 9.6 IU/ml IL-2 and 8.5 to 10 ug/ml peptides. On day 3 and again on day 7, half the medium was replaced with IL-2 medium.

Sequenced material: CD4+ T cells from PBMCs cultured with HCoV-OC43 spike peptides, taken before COVID-19 vaccination. The subset here: HCoV-OC43 spike overlapping peptide pool stimulation. The TCR originated in a human donor who received a COVID-19 vaccine. This rearrangement joins TRBV7-2 to TRBJ2-1, with TRBD2 as a possible D gene (6 bases). CDR3 region: CASSSASASYNEQFF. CDR3 bases: TGTGCCAGCAGTTCGGCTAGCGCTTCCTACAATGAGCAGTTCTTC.